A single sample gave rise to the 11 T cell receptor beta chains below, sequenced in a study of T cells in Graves' hyperthyroidism and ophthalmopathy. Template material for amplifying TCR beta CDR3 regions consisted of RNA transcripts. HTBI primers were used for first-round RT-PCR of the TCR CDR3. TCRdb re-analysed the multiplex PCR reads in MiXCR, keeping a single row per CDR3 protein. Among hundreds of thousands of distinct CDR3 sequences listed, more than 11% were seen once. The sequenced sample consisted of blood. The receptors stem from a woman under 40 with Graves' hyperthyroidism that later progressed to Graves' ophthalmopathy.

The V and J genes are TRBV5-1 and TRBJ1-1; 9 bases are shared with TRBD1. CDR1 SGHRS and CDR2 YFSETQ come from the germline V gene. Trimming took 2 bases from V and 6 from J; bases not matched to a gene: 8. This CDR3 contains 15 residues. CDR3 sequence (DNA): TGCGCCAGCAGCTTCAGACCGGGACAGGGATCTGAAGCTTTCTTT. Amino acid sequence: CASSFRPGQGSEAFF. Variable domain in full (rest from reference TRBV5-1 and TRBJ1-1): KAGVTQTPRYLIKTRGQQVTLSCSPISGHRSVSWYQQTPGQGLQFLFEYFSETQRNKGNFPGRFSGRQFSNSRSEMNVSTLELGDSALYLCASSFRPGQGSEAFFGQGTRLTVV.

A few counts support this clonotype. This may come from a read error, since a much larger clone is one base off. The conserved final phenylalanine or tryptophan is absent from the CDR3, which likely points to a read error. The chain is built from TRBV12-3 or TRBV12-4 and TRBJ1-3, with 10 positions matching TRBD1. V lost 6 bases to trimming and J lost 0 bases; unmatched junction nucleotides: 14. This CDR3 region has 19 residues. Here the CDR3 reads CASRRPGQGFGASGNTIYL. The CDR3 bases are TGTGCCAGCAGACGACCGGGACAGGGGTTTGGGGCCTCTGGAAACACCATATATCTT.

This clonotype was detected ten times or more. V is TRBV3-1 and J is TRBJ1-1; no definite D call. CDR3 size: 13 residues. The V and J ends lost 5 bases and 0 bases respectively, with 7 bases between them. The germline CDR1 and CDR2 sequences are LGHDT and YNNKEL (reference sequence). As DNA, the CDR3 is TGTGCCAGCAGCTCTAAAGTGAACACTGAAGCTTTCTTT. Protein sequence: CASSSKVNTEAFF.

At least ten counts were recorded for this clonotype. Here the CDR3 DNA reads TGTGCCATCAATCCGGGACTTCTCAATCAGACCCAGTACTTC. Protein product: CAINPGLLNQTQYF. The chain joins TRBV10-3 to TRBJ2-5; maybe TRBD2 (6 bases). Germline values: CDR1 ENHRY, CDR2 SYGVKD. The CDR3 is 14 residues long. Trimming took off 7 bases at V and 6 bases at J, with 18 bases between the two ends.

As DNA, the CDR3 is TGTGCCAGCAGTGACGGACTAGCGGGAGCACGAGAGCAGTACTTC. It is translated as CASSDGLAGAREQYF. V usage is TRBV12-3 or TRBV12-4 and J usage is TRBJ2-7, with 13 bases lining up with TRBD2. V lost 5 bases and J lost 7; bases outside the gene matches: 8. The CDR3 totals 15 residues.

This clonotype was counted between two and nine times. The rearrangement links TRBV5-1 to TRBJ2-5; 9 bases match TRBD1. The V segment lost 4 bases and the J segment 5 bases; nucleotides outside the gene matches: 9. The CDR3 has 15 amino acids. Germline V lookup: CDR1 SGHRS, CDR2 YFSETQ. The CDR3 sequence: CASSHRTGAEETQYF. In nucleotides, the CDR3 is TGCGCCAGCAGCCACCGGACAGGGGCGGAGGAGACCCAGTACTTC.

Comments on this clonotype: This may be a read error: a much more frequent sequence differs by one nucleotide. The gene calls are TRBV7-9 and TRBJ2-1; the D gene is possibly TRBD2 (5 bases). V was shortened by 5 bases and J by 6 bases, with 20 bases between the two germline ends. This CDR3 has 16 residues. Germline V gene sequence: CDR1 SEHNR, CDR2 FQNEAQ (reference sequence). DNA for the CDR3: TGTGCCAGCAGCCCCCGGGGTAGCGCCCATGTCAATGAGCAGTTCTTC. The encoded protein is CASSPRGSAHVNEQFF. Full variable domain (remainder filled in from reference TRBV7-9 and TRBJ2-1): DTGVSQNPRHKITKRGQNVTFRCDPISEHNRLYWYRQTLGQGPEFLTYFQNEAQLEKSRLLSDRFSAERPKGSFSTLEIQRTEQGDSAMYLCASSPRGSAHVNEQFFGPGTRLTVL.

In its sample, this clonotype was seen a few times. This chain's CDR3 is CSVEDRGAGELFF. Written as DNA, the CDR3 is TGCAGCGTTGAAGATCGGGGCGCCGGGGAGCTGTTTTTT. The rearrangement joins TRBV29-1 to TRBJ2-2, with D perhaps matching TRBD1 or TRBD2 (5 bases each). This CDR3 has 13 amino acids. Trimming shortened V by 0 bases and J by 6 bases, and 8 bases separated the two germline ends. From germline, CDR1 is SQVTM and CDR2 ANQGSEA.

There are many counts of this clonotype. The chain employs TRBV2 and TRBJ1-6, with D unresolved. The CDR3 sequence is 11 residues long. Germline V gene data show CDR1 as SNHLY and CDR2 as FYNNEI. Trimming shortened V by 5 bases and J by 12 bases, and 8 bases separated the two germline ends. DNA for the CDR3: TGTGCCAGCAGTACTCTCGAACCCCTCCACTTT. This sequence encodes CASSTLEPLHF.

This clonotype was counted at least ten times. The rearrangement joins TRBV28 to TRBJ1-4; D might be TRBD1 (5 bases). Looked up from germline, CDR1 is MDHEN and CDR2 is SYDVKM. V was trimmed by 7 bases and J by 8 bases, leaving 14 bases between them. The CDR3 extends over 13 amino acids. CDR3 sequence (DNA): TGTGCCAGCACTGACCACCCAGGGGAAAAACTGTTTTTT. Translated, it gives CASTDHPGEKLFF.

The chain employs TRBV3-1 and TRBJ2-7; D remains ambiguous. This CDR3 spans 16 amino acids. Germline CDR1 reads LGHDT; CDR2 reads YNNKEL (reference sequence). V was shortened by 1 base and J by 0 bases, with 13 bases between the two germline ends. CDR3 protein: CASSQGPGPSSYEQYF. In nucleotides, the CDR3 is TGTGCCAGCAGCCAAGGTCCAGGTCCCTCCTCCTACGAGCAGTACTTC.